Below are 23 T cell receptor beta chains sequenced from a single sample in a study of shared clonotypes between healthy human individuals. Clones were sequenced by immunoSEQ multiplex PCR, and TCRdb holds only the in-frame ones, with some missing. Of hundreds of thousands of clones listed, roughly 79% were seen once; the top ten hold approximately 12%. Sequencing was performed on PBMCs. The receptors stem from a woman in her thirties or forties in good health. Some clones in this sample may be carry-over from other donors' samples.

J is TRBJ2-3 and V is TRBV5-4, with TRBD2 identical over 7 bases. The J segment lost 1 base and the V segment lost 2 bases, leaving 7 bases of the junction unmatched. This CDR3 has 16 amino acids. The germline CDR1 and CDR2 sequences are SGHNT and YYREEE (reference sequence). CDR3 nucleotides: TGTGCCAGCAGCTTTCGACTAGCCGTCGGCACAGATACGCAGTATTTT. Its protein is CASSFRLAVGTDTQYF.

The chain employs TRBV10-1 and TRBJ1-3, with no clear D. The CDR3 runs to 13 residues. The germline gives CDR1 WNHNN, CDR2 SYGVQD (reference sequence). V lost 8 bases and J lost 8, with 16 bases in between. CDR3 sequence: CASSEPFLDTIYF. CDR3 DNA sequence: TGCGCCAGCTCTGAACCTTTCCTGGACACCATATATTTT.

This chain uses TRBV10-2 with TRBJ2-7, with 16 bases fitting TRBD2. V was clipped by 6 bases and J by 0 bases; unmatched bases: 5. Germline values: CDR1 WSHSY, CDR2 SAAADI. The CDR3 runs 17 residues. CDR3 amino acids: CASRGTSGRASSYEQYF. DNA of the CDR3: TGCGCCAGCAGGGGGACTAGCGGGAGGGCGAGCTCCTACGAGCAGTACTTC.

The chain uses TRBV28 and TRBJ1-2; tentative D call: TRBD1 (6 bases). This CDR3 contains 14 residues. Germline V gene lookup returns CDR1 MDHEN and CDR2 SYDVKM. The V gene lost 9 bases and the J gene lost 5 bases, with 19 bases spanning the gap. The CDR3 DNA sequence: TGTGCCAGTCAGGTGGACAGATCACCTTATGGCTACACCTTC. This sequence encodes CASQVDRSPYGYTF.

The CDR3 sequence is CASGSRQTLNTGELFF. The DNA of the CDR3 is TGTGCTAGTGGTTCTCGACAGACTTTAAACACCGGGGAGCTGTTTTTT. V is TRBV12-5 and J is TRBJ2-2, with a weak D call TRBD1 (5 bases). V shed 4 bases and J shed 2 bases, with 14 bases lying between them. The CDR3 is made up of 16 amino acids. Germline CDR1 LGHNT, CDR2 FRNRAP.

V gene TRBV7-8 combines with J gene TRBJ2-1; 11 nucleotides agree with TRBD2. The CDR3 has 17 amino acids. J gave up 1 base and V 1 base, and 3 bases lay outside the gene matches. Germline CDR1 and CDR2: SGHVS and FQNEAQ. CDR3 region: CASSLERLAGSYNEQFF. Here the CDR3 DNA reads TGTGCCAGCAGCTTAGAGAGACTAGCGGGGTCCTACAATGAGCAGTTCTTC.

V is TRBV28 and J is TRBJ2-4; D not resolved. Looked up from germline, CDR1 is MDHEN and CDR2 is SYDVKM. CDR3 length: 14 residues. Trimming pared 5 bases from V and 0 bases from J, leaving 8 bases between. CDR3 amino acids: CASSGWLAKNIQYF. DNA for the CDR3: TGTGCCAGCAGTGGATGGCTAGCCAAAAACATTCAGTACTTC.

The CDR3 spells CASSVDGLAPGELFF. CDR3 DNA sequence: TGTGCCAGCAGCGTAGACGGGCTAGCGCCCGGGGAGCTGTTTTTT. The chain couples TRBV9 to TRBJ2-2, with D possibly TRBD2 on 6 matching bases. Germline V CDR1 and CDR2: SGDLS, YYNGEE. V was trimmed by 0 bases and J by 6 bases, leaving 12 bases between them. The length of the CDR3 is 15 residues.

The chain joins TRBV9 to TRBJ2-7, with 8 positions matching TRBD1. The CDR3 is made up of 15 amino acids. J was trimmed by 7 bases and V by 4 bases; bases with no gene match: 13. Per germline, CDR1 SGDLS and CDR2 YYNGEE. This CDR3 is CASSTSGTGPLEQYF. The CDR3 DNA sequence: TGTGCCAGCAGCACCTCCGGGACAGGCCCCCTTGAGCAGTACTTC.

This clone was recorded many times. The chain combines TRBV30 with TRBJ2-7, with TRBD1 as a possible D gene (7 bases). This CDR3 is 15 amino acids long. Looked up from germline, CDR1 is GTSNPN and CDR2 is SVGIG (reference sequence). V lost 0 bases, J lost 2 bases, and 14 bases lay in between. The CDR3 DNA is TGTGCCTGGAGTGTAGGGCAGGGGGGACCCTACGAGCAGTACTTC. Its protein is CAWSVGQGGPYEQYF.

As to this clone: A far larger clone is off by one base, so a read error is likely. The chain has TRBV7-9 and TRBJ1-3; a possible D gene is TRBD1 (6 bases). The V gene's germline CDR1 is SEHNR and CDR2 FQNEAQ (reference sequence). The CDR3 is 15 residues long. Written as DNA, the CDR3 is TGTGCCAGCAGCCAACGAACAGGGTCAGGAAACACCACATATTTT. Amino acids: CASSQRTGSGNTTYF.

A remark on this clone: A junction end diverges from the germline sequence, so it may reflect a read error. The chain is built from TRBV30 and TRBJ1-3; D remains unclear. CDR1 and CDR2 from the germline V gene are GTSNPN and SVGIG (reference sequence). CDR3 size: 13 residues. The CDR3 here is CAWTPASGDTIYF. CDR3 sequence (DNA): TGTGCCTGGACCCCAGCCTCTGGAGACACCATATATTTT.

V gene TRBV18 combines with J gene TRBJ2-1; 8 bases are shared with TRBD1. Germline V gene lookup returns CDR1 KGHSH and CDR2 LQKENI. This CDR3 region has 16 residues. V was clipped by 3 bases and J by 9 bases; unmatched bases: 13. This chain's CDR3 is CASSPISRDRFCEQFF. The CDR3 coding sequence is TGTGCCAGCTCACCGATCTCCCGGGACAGGTTCTGTGAGCAGTTCTTC. Based on the CDR3 plus reference TRBV18 and TRBJ2-1, the full variable domain is NAGVMQNPRHLVRRRGQEARLRCSPMKGHSHVYWYRQLPEEGLKFMVYLQKENIIDESGMPKERFSAEFPKEGPSILRIQQVVRGDSAAYFCASSPISRDRFCEQFFGPGTRLTVL.

The chain has TRBV28 and TRBJ1-2, with TRBD1 matching 9 bases. This CDR3 spans 15 amino acids. J lost 2 bases, V lost 7 bases, and 8 bases had no gene match. Germline V gives CDR1 MDHEN, CDR2 SYDVKM. CDR3 DNA sequence: TGTGCCAGCAACCCAGGACAGGGGTTAAACTATGGCTACACCTTC. Protein product: CASNPGQGLNYGYTF.

This clone was seen once. The V call is TRBV4-3, the J call TRBJ2-4; possibly TRBD2 for D (6 bases). The CDR3 loop spans 17 amino acids. Per the germline V gene, CDR1 is LGHNA and CDR2 is YSLEER. V lost 1 base and J lost 8, with 21 bases in between. The CDR3 DNA follows: TGCGCCAGCAGCCAAGTTGTAAGTGCGGGAATCGAATACATTCAGTACTTC. It is translated as CASSQVVSAGIEYIQYF.

This clone was counted between two and nine times. V is TRBV6-4 and J is TRBJ2-3, with D maybe TRBD1 (8 bases). V lost 5 bases, J lost 1 base, and 13 bases lay in between. Germline-derived CDR1 and CDR2 are MRHNA and SNTAGT. The CDR3 spans 15 residues. The CDR3 bases are TGTGCCAGCAGTTCCACAGGGGGGGGCACAGATACGCAGTATTTT. It translates to CASSSTGGGTDTQYF.

This clone has just one count. The CDR3 DNA follows: TGTGCCTGGAGGCCGCCGGGACTAGCGGCCTACAATGAGCAGTTCTTC. It translates to CAWRPPGLAAYNEQFF. The rearrangement uses TRBV30 and TRBJ2-1; 11 nucleotides align to TRBD2. V was clipped by 3 bases and J by 2 bases; unmatched bases: 6. In germline, CDR1 is GTSNPN, CDR2 SVGIG (reference sequence). This CDR3 has 16 residues.

This chain links TRBV27 with TRBJ2-2; 11 nucleotides agree with TRBD2. This CDR3 is built from 18 residues. Unmatched junction bases numbered 12, after V lost 4 bases and J lost 5 bases. CDR1 is MNHEY and CDR2 is SMNVEV in the germline V gene (reference sequence). In nucleotides, the CDR3 is TGTGCCAGCAGTTCCTCTAGCGGGAGGCTCCGTGGTACCGGGGAGCTGTTTTTT. It codes for CASSSSSGRLRGTGELFF.

The genes are TRBV9 and TRBJ2-1; no clear D gene. CDR3 length: 14 amino acids. The ends were cut back, 2 bases at V and 3 bases at J, with 9 bases in the middle. Germline V CDR1 and CDR2: SGDLS, YYNGEE. The CDR3 DNA reads TGTGCCAGCAGCGTGGCGGCCCTCTACAATGAGCAGTTCTTC. Its translation is CASSVAALYNEQFF.

The CDR3 DNA is TGTGCCAGCAGTTCTTACACTAGCGGGAGGCCCGAGCAGTACTTC. It specifies CASSSYTSGRPEQYF. The J gene is TRBJ2-7, the V gene TRBV6-5; 12 positions agree with TRBD2. This CDR3 is 15 amino acids long. The germline V gene has CDR1 MNHEY and CDR2 SVGAGI. J lost 6 bases, V lost 4 bases, and 7 bases had no gene match.

The chain links TRBV9 to TRBJ2-5; 15 bases align to TRBD2. The trim removed 0 bases at V and 5 bases at J, leaving 5 bases unmatched. The germline gives CDR1 SGDLS, CDR2 YYNGEE. This CDR3 is built from 17 residues. The CDR3 nucleotides are TGTGCCAGCAGCGTAGGGACTAGCGGGAGGGCCCACGAGACCCAGTACTTC. This sequence encodes CASSVGTSGRAHETQYF.

The gene calls are TRBV5-4 and TRBJ2-7; 10 bases are shared with TRBD2. The J segment lost 7 bases and the V segment lost 1 base, leaving 8 bases of the junction unmatched. CDR1 SGHNT and CDR2 YYREEE come from the germline V gene (reference sequence). The CDR3 consists of 15 residues. CDR3 nucleotides: TGTGCCAGCAGCTTGAGGCTAGCGGGAGTGGATGAGCAGTACTTC. This encodes CASSLRLAGVDEQYF.

The genes are TRBV30 and TRBJ2-5; 10 nucleotides agree with TRBD2. V gave up 0 bases and J gave up 11 bases; unmatched junction bases: 12. The germline CDR1 and CDR2 sequences are GTSNPN and SVGIG (reference sequence). The CDR3 is 15 amino acids. CDR3 protein: CAWSVYLAGVREQYF. CDR3 nucleotides: TGTGCCTGGAGTGTTTATCTAGCGGGAGTACGGGAGCAGTACTTC.